A single sample is the source of the 8 T cell receptor beta chains below, sequenced in a study of shared clonotypes between healthy human individuals. The table came from immunoSEQ multiplex PCR; TCRdb's copy has only in-frame clones and leaves some out. The sample records 700,000 or so clones, 55% to 75% being singletons. Material: memory CD4+ T cells sorted from blood. Described subset: CD45RA-negative fraction. The receptors derive from a woman aged 25 to 45 in good health.

This clone showed up just once. V and J are TRBV18 and TRBJ1-4, with no clear D. The V end was cut by 4 bases, the J end by 2 bases, with 8 bases between. Germline V gene sequence: CDR1 KGHSH, CDR2 LQKENI. This CDR3 is built from 14 residues. CDR3 sequence: CASSLGSTNEKLFF. CDR3 sequence (DNA): TGTGCCAGCTCACTCGGCAGCACTAATGAAAAACTGTTTTTT. Complete variable domain (other parts from reference TRBV18 and TRBJ1-4): NAGVMQNPRHLVRRRGQEARLRCSPMKGHSHVYWYRQLPEEGLKFMVYLQKENIIDESGMPKERFSAEFPKEGPSILRIQQVVRGDSAAYFCASSLGSTNEKLFFGSGTQLSVL.

This clone came up once. This chain links TRBV28 with TRBJ2-4, with D perhaps matching TRBD1 (5 bases). The CDR3 totals 14 residues. Germline CDR1 reads MDHEN; CDR2 reads SYDVKM. V shed 5 bases and J shed 7 bases, with 15 bases lying between them. The DNA for the CDR3 is TGTGCCAGCAGTCGAAAGGGGATGCGGAACATTCAGTACTTC. Translated: CASSRKGMRNIQYF.

This clone was detected many times. CDR3 nucleotides: TGTGCCAGCAGCCAAGATCAGGGGGACTATGGCTACACCTTC. This sequence encodes CASSQDQGDYGYTF. J is TRBJ1-2 and V is TRBV14, with 7 bases fitting TRBD1. CDR1 is SGHDN and CDR2 is FVKESK in the germline V gene. CDR3 length: 14 residues. Germline trimming cut 0 bases from V and 3 bases from J; bases unmatched to any gene: 1.

The rearrangement uses TRBV2 and TRBJ2-7, with 10 bases that match TRBD2. This CDR3 is 15 amino acids long. From germline, CDR1 is SNHLY and CDR2 FYNNEI. V shed 6 bases and J 0 bases; nucleotides not matched to a gene: 5. CDR3 nucleotides: TGTGCCAGCAGGACCCCTAGCGGGAGCTCCTACGAGCAGTACTTC. Translating it yields CASRTPSGSSYEQYF.

The CDR3 DNA sequence: TGCGCCAGCAGCCAAGATCGAGGTCCTGAAGCTTTCTTT. It yields the protein CASSQDRGPEAFF. This chain connects TRBV4-1 to TRBJ1-1; no clear D gene. V shed 0 bases and J shed 6 bases, with 8 bases lying between them. The length of the CDR3 is 13 residues. Looked up from germline, CDR1 is MGHRA and CDR2 is YSYEKL.

The chain recombines TRBV4-1 with TRBJ1-3; a weak D match, TRBD1 (5 bases). CDR3 length equals 17 residues. Per germline, CDR1 MGHRA and CDR2 YSYEKL. The ends were cut back, 4 bases at V and 0 bases at J, with 16 bases in the middle. CDR3: CASSPDSGRSSGNTIYF. The DNA for the CDR3 is TGCGCCAGCAGCCCTGATTCAGGGCGAAGCTCTGGAAACACCATATATTTT.

The chain is built from TRBV2 and TRBJ1-5; 8 bases match TRBD1. The trim removed 6 bases at V and 4 bases at J, leaving 2 bases unmatched. The CDR3 totals 13 residues. In germline, CDR1 is SNHLY, CDR2 FYNNEI. The DNA of the CDR3 is TGTGCCAGCAGGGGACAGGAAAATCAGCCCCAGCATTTT. This encodes CASRGQENQPQHF.

This clone turned up a few times. The CDR3 nucleotides read TGTGCCAGCAGCCCACGGGTGGGGCAGCAAGAGACCCAGTACTTC. This translates into CASSPRVGQQETQYF. J is TRBJ2-5 and V is TRBV5-8, with TRBD1 as a possible D gene (5 bases). The CDR3 totals 15 residues. Germline values: CDR1 SGHTS, CDR2 YDEGEE. Between the trimmed V and J ends, which lost 4 bases and 2 bases, there was a span of 15 bases.